These T cell receptor beta chains were read from a single sample in a study of radiation and T cells in renal cell carcinoma. Assay: immunoSEQ multiplex PCR; the TCRdb copy retains only in-frame clones and omits some. The sample holds just over 150,000 clones; around 90% are singletons and the top ten take roughly 13%. This specimen was blood, taken from a patient whose treatment included radiotherapy and nephrectomy. These receptor sequences come from a woman between 50 and 59 years old with renal cell carcinoma. The conserved cysteine and the conserved F or W are not part of the CDR3 here.

V,length,CDR3
TRBV7-2,13,ASSHRRVANYGYT
TRBV9,10,ASSVNNSPLH
TRBV4-3,13,ASSQSTRGPGELF
TRBV9,16,ASSVERQGEVKHTEAF
TRBV30,11,AWTNQGSYEQY
TRBV7-2,14,ASSLEGTGSYNEQF
TRBV13,15,ASSYRDTSSYNSPLH
TRBV30,13,AWSVWGSGNQPQH
TRBV6-1,12,ASSDGWGNTEAF
TRBV14,10,ASSQGRWGYT
TRBV9,12,ASSLRQGGETQY
TRBV5-6,11,ASRLVKNTEAF
TRBV5-4,14,ASSSGAASSYNEQF
TRBV10-3,11,AISESLYNEQF
TRBV18,13,ASSPPGTSINTQY
TRBV25-1,11,ASSENPTGELF
TRBV11-3,9,ASSQGDTQY